This record looks at one T cell receptor beta chain sequence and its context. Authors' processing steps: Nucleated cell counts were estimated from reference gene primer amplification. Generated by immunoSEQ multiplex PCR, the TCRdb table keeps only in-frame clones and is missing some. Clonal size and the V and J genes are those of that table, whereas D and trimming came from the DNA. The sample lists 52,000 or so clones; roughly 87% were seen once. The length of the CDR3 is 17 residues. Germline values: CDR1 SNHLY, CDR2 FYNNEI. Germline trimming cut 6 bases from V and 0 bases from J; bases unmatched to any gene: 8. This specimen belongs to a study of blood T cell repertoires in COVID-19. Background on the study: Researchers got acute and convalescent COVID-19 samples from the United States, Italy and Spain. In each case, the material was cDNA or gDNA derived from T cells, B-cell-depleted T cells, or PBMCs.

The clonotype was recovered from a human donor in a cohort sampled during active COVID-19. The sequencing sample was made of peripheral blood. V gene TRBV2 combines with J gene TRBJ2-7; 13 positions match TRBD2. CDR3 region: CASSVGLAGALSYEQYF. Here the CDR3 DNA reads TGTGCCAGCAGCGTCGGACTAGCGGGAGCCCTCTCCTACGAGCAGTACTTC.